This TCR beta chain stems from a study of OX40 agonist ivuxolimab in advanced cancers. Blood samples were obtained at baseline, cycle 4 day 1, and cycle 7 day 1. This table comes from immunoSEQ multiplex PCR, and its TCRdb copy is limited to in-frame clones, with some not included. This sample has 75,000 to 95,000 clones, with roughly 86% found just once. The CDR3 has 13 residues. Germline values: CDR1 MDHEN, CDR2 SYDVKM. V was pared by 8 bases and J by 9 bases, with 20 bases between. Source: CD4+ or CD8+ T cells sorted from blood, taken in a trial of the OX40 agonist ivuxolimab. V is TRBV28 and J is TRBJ2-7; weak D call: TRBD1 (7 bases). This sequence originates from an adult with an advanced solid tumor such as melanoma, head and neck, liver or kidney cancer. The chain's CDR3 is CASSLGQEGVQYF. The CDR3 coding sequence is TGTGCCAGCTCTTTAGGACAGGAGGGGGTGCAGTACTTC. Together with reference TRBV28 and TRBJ2-7, the CDR3 gives the full variable domain: DVKVTQSSRYLVKRTGEKVFLECVQDMDHENMFWYRQDPGLGLRLIYFSYDVKMKEKGDIPEGYSVSREKKERFSLILESASTNQTSMYLCASSLGQEGVQYFGPGTRLTVT.